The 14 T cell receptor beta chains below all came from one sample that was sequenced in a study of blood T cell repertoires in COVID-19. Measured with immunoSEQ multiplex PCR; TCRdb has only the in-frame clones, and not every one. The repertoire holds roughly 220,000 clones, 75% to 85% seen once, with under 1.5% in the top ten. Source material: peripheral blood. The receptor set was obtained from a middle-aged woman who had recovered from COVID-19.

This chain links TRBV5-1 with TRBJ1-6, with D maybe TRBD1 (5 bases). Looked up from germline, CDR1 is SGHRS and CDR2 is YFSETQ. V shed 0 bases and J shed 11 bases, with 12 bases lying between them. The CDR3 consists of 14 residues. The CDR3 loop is CASSLGDKGAPLHF. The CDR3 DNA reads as TGCGCCAGCAGCTTGGGAGATAAAGGGGCACCCCTCCACTTT.

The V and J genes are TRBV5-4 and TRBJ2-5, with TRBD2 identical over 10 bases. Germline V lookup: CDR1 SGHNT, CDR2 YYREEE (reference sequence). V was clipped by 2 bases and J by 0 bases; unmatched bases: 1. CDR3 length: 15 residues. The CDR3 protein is CASSFGLADQETQYF. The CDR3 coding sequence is TGTGCCAGCAGCTTCGGACTAGCGGACCAAGAGACCCAGTACTTC.

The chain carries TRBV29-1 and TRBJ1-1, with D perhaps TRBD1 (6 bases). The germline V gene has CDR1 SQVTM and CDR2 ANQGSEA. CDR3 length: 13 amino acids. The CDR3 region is CNRAGDSDTEAFF. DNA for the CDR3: TGCAACCGCGCAGGGGATTCGGACACTGAAGCTTTCTTT. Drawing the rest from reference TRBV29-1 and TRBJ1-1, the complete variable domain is SAVISQKPSRDICQRGTSLTIQCQVDSQVTMMFWYRQQPGQSLTLIATANQGSEATYESGFVIDKFPISRPNLTFSTLTVSNMSPEDSSIYLCNRAGDSDTEAFFGQGTRLTVV.

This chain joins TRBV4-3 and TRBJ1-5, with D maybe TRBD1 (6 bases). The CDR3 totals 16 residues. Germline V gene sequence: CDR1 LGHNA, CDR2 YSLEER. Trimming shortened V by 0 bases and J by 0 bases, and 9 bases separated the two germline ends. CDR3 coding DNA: TGCGCCAGCAGCCAAGACTGGACAGCTAGCAATCAGCCCCAGCATTTT. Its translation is CASSQDWTASNQPQHF.

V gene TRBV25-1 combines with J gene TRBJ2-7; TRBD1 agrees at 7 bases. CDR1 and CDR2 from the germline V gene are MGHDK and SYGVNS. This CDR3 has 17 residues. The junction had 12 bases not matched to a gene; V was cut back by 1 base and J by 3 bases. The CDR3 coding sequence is TGTGCCAGCAGTGAATGGGCTCGAGGGGGCGCGGGCTACGAGCAGTACTTC. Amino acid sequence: CASSEWARGGAGYEQYF.

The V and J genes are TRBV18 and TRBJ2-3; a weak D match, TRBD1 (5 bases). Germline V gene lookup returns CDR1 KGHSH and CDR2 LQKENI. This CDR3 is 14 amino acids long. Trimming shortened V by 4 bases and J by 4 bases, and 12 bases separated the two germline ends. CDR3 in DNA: TGTGCCAGCTCACTCAGGGTACGGCCAGATACGCAGTATTTT. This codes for CASSLRVRPDTQYF. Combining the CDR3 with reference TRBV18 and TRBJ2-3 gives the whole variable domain NAGVMQNPRHLVRRRGQEARLRCSPMKGHSHVYWYRQLPEEGLKFMVYLQKENIIDESGMPKERFSAEFPKEGPSILRIQQVVRGDSAAYFCASSLRVRPDTQYFGPGTRLTVL.

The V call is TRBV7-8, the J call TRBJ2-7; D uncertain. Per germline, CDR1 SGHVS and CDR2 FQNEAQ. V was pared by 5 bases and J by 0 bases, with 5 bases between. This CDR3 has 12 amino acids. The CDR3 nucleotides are TGTGCCAGCAGCCCGAGCTCCTACGAGCAGTACTTC. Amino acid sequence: CASSPSSYEQYF.

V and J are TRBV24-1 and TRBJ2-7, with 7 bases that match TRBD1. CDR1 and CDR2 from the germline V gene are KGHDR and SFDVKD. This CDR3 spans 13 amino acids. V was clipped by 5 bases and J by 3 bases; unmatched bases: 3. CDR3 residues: CATSVGQNYEQYF. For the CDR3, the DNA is TGTGCCACCAGTGTGGGACAGAACTACGAGCAGTACTTC.

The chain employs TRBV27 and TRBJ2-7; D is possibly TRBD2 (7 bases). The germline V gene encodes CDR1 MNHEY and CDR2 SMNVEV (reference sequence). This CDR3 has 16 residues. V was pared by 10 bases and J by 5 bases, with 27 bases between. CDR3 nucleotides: TGTGCCACCTCGGGGGGCAGAAGGTTTTATGATGACGAGCAGTACTTC. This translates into CATSGGRRFYDDEQYF.

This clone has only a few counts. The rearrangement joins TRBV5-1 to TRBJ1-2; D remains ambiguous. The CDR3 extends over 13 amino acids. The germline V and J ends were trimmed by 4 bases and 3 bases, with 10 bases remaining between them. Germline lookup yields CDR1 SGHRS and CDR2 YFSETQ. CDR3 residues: CASSLPDYYGYTF. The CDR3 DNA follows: TGCGCCAGCAGCCTACCTGATTACTATGGCTACACCTTC.

DNA of the CDR3: TGTGCCAGCAGCCCGGACAGGTTATCCCCTGTCCGATTATCAGACACATATGAAAAACTGTTTTTT. It encodes CASSPDRLSPVRLSDTYEKLFF. The chain has TRBV6-2 or TRBV6-3 and TRBJ1-4; 7 positions match TRBD1. V dropped 6 bases and J dropped 6; count of bases not matched to a gene: 31. The CDR3 runs 22 residues. The V gene's germline CDR1 is MNHEY and CDR2 SVGEGT.

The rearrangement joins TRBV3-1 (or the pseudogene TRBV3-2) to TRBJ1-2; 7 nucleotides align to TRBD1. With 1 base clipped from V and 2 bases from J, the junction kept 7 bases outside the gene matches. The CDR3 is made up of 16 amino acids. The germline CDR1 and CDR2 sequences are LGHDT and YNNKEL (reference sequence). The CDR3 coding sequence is TGTGCCAGCAGCCAAGCAACAGGGGTCGGAAACTATGGCTACACCTTC. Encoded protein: CASSQATGVGNYGYTF.

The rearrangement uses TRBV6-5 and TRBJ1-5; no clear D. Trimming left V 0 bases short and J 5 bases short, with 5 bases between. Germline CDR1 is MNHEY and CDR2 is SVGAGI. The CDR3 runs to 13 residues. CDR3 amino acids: CASSYSQDQPQHF. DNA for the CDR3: TGTGCCAGCAGTTACTCACAAGATCAGCCCCAGCATTTT.

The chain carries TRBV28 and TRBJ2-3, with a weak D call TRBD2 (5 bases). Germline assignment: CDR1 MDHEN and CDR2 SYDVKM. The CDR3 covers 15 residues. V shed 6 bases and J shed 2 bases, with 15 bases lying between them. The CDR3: CASRGAWGFTDTQYF. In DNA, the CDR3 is TGTGCCAGCAGGGGAGCCTGGGGATTCACAGATACGCAGTATTTT.